The 17 T cell receptor beta chains below were found in one sample sequenced in a study of hypomethylating agent response in myelodysplastic syndrome. Some clones are missing from TCRdb's copy, which holds only in-frame ones; the method was immunoSEQ multiplex PCR. The data show approximately 4,500 clones, roughly four fifths seen once. Source: bone marrow, taken before or after starting hypomethylating agent treatment for myelodysplastic syndrome (not recorded which). Receptors were obtained from a human donor with myelodysplastic syndrome.

V and J are TRBV29-1 and TRBJ1-2; possible D gene TRBD1, 6 bases. The ends were cut back, 7 bases at V and 8 bases at J, with 17 bases in the middle. Germline lookup yields CDR1 SQVTM and CDR2 ANQGSEA. This CDR3 is built from 12 residues. In DNA, the CDR3 is TGCAGCGCCCCGGGGGCAGGGGACGGCTACACCTTC. Its translation: CSAPGAGDGYTF.

The chain employs TRBV11-2 and TRBJ1-3; D gene uncertain. CDR1 and CDR2 (germline): SGHAT, FQNNGV. V dropped 8 bases and J dropped 0 bases, with 8 bases sitting between them. There are 13 residues in the CDR3. This CDR3 reads CASQVPSGNTIYF. In nucleotides, the CDR3 is TGTGCCAGCCAAGTACCCTCTGGAAACACCATATATTTT.

This chain links TRBV13 with TRBJ2-7; 7 bases align to TRBD1. The germline V gene has CDR1 PRHDT and CDR2 FYEKMQ (reference sequence). The trim removed 1 base at V and 4 bases at J, leaving 1 base unmatched. This CDR3 comprises 13 residues. The CDR3 DNA follows: TGTGCCAGCAGCTTAGACAGGGGATACGAGCAGTACTTC. Amino acids: CASSLDRGYEQYF.

V and J are TRBV29-1 and TRBJ2-2, with D perhaps matching TRBD1 (7 bases). V lost 8 bases, J lost 6 bases, and 46 bases lay in between. The CDR3 length is 23 residues. CDR1 is SQVTM, CDR2 ANQGSEA, per germline. CDR3: CSPVRGGWGQNLWDFSGPGELFF. Here the CDR3 DNA reads TGCAGCCCAGTGAGAGGGGGTTGGGGACAGAACCTTTGGGACTTCTCCGGGCCCGGGGAGCTGTTTTTT.

This chain connects TRBV6-6 to TRBJ1-1; the D is unclear. V lost 5 bases and J lost 4, with 20 bases in between. Germline V gives CDR1 MNHNY, CDR2 SVGAGI (reference sequence). CDR3 size: 16 residues. CDR3 residues: CASSQPLSRGGTEAFF. DNA for the CDR3: TGTGCCAGCAGTCAGCCGTTGTCCCGGGGTGGCACTGAAGCTTTCTTT.

This chain connects TRBV25-1 to TRBJ1-1, with 7 bases identical to TRBD1. Unmatched junction bases numbered 3, after V lost 6 bases and J lost 2 bases. The CDR3 extends over 13 amino acids. Per the germline V gene, CDR1 is MGHDK and CDR2 is SYGVNS. CDR3: CASRDRPNTEAFF. CDR3 bases: TGTGCCAGCAGGGACAGGCCTAACACTGAAGCTTTCTTT.

This rearrangement joins TRBV10-3 to TRBJ1-5; D unresolved. CDR3 length: 12 residues. The V end was cut by 2 bases, the J end by 4 bases, with 3 bases between. Germline V gene data show CDR1 as ENHRY and CDR2 as SYGVKD. Here the CDR3 reads CAISESNQPQHF. In DNA, the CDR3 is TGTGCCATCAGTGAGAGTAATCAGCCCCAGCATTTT.

The chain is built from TRBV7-8 and TRBJ1-1; no clear D gene. Trimming stripped 5 bases from V and 0 bases from J, with 10 bases between. The CDR3 length is 14 residues. CDR1 SGHVS and CDR2 FQNEAQ come from the germline V gene. CDR3 coding DNA: TGTGCCAGCAGCCCGAACAACATGAACACTGAAGCTTTCTTT. This translates into CASSPNNMNTEAFF.

This sequence joins TRBV6-5 and TRBJ2-7; 8 bases align to TRBD1. This CDR3 has 15 residues. V lost 2 bases and J lost 4; bases outside the gene matches: 7. Germline lookup yields CDR1 MNHEY and CDR2 SVGAGI. The CDR3 DNA reads as TGTGCCAGCAGTTACGATCGGGACAGGAGGTACGAGCAGTACTTC. Amino acid sequence: CASSYDRDRRYEQYF.

This clone was observed a single time. The chain links TRBV28 to TRBJ2-5; D is possibly TRBD2 (6 bases). Germline CDR1 reads MDHEN; CDR2 reads SYDVKM. The CDR3 length is 14 residues. V lost 3 bases, J lost 7 bases, and 15 bases lay in between. For the CDR3, the DNA is TGTGCCAGCAGTTTGGGGGGTAACGGGGGGACCCAGTACTTC. Translating it yields CASSLGGNGGTQYF.

This chain uses TRBV18 with TRBJ1-2; 7 bases fit TRBD1. CDR1 KGHSH and CDR2 LQKENI come from the germline V gene. The CDR3 contains 13 residues. Germline trimming cut 6 bases from V and 10 bases from J; bases unmatched to any gene: 11. The CDR3 is CASSPGRGQDYTF. As DNA, the CDR3 is TGTGCCAGCTCCCCAGGGAGGGGGCAGGACTACACCTTC. Using reference TRBV18 and TRBJ1-2 for the parts outside the CDR3, the full variable domain is NAGVMQNPRHLVRRRGQEARLRCSPMKGHSHVYWYRQLPEEGLKFMVYLQKENIIDESGMPKERFSAEFPKEGPSILRIQQVVRGDSAAYFCASSPGRGQDYTFGSGTRLTVV.

J is TRBJ2-5 and V is TRBV7-8, with D perhaps TRBD2 (7 bases). Per the germline V gene, CDR1 is SGHVS and CDR2 is FQNEAQ. The germline V and J ends were trimmed by 5 bases and 3 bases, with 19 bases remaining between them. This CDR3 is 16 amino acids long. The CDR3 protein is CASSPREVGGEETQYF. The CDR3 coding sequence is TGTGCCAGCAGCCCACGGGAGGTGGGGGGCGAAGAGACCCAGTACTTC.

J is TRBJ2-7 and V is TRBV11-2; D gene unclear. V was clipped by 5 bases and J by 0 bases, with 14 bases between them. The CDR3 is 15 residues long. Germline CDR1 SGHAT, CDR2 FQNNGV. The CDR3 nucleotides read TGTGCCAGCAGCCGCGGAACAGTCTCCTCCTACGAGCAGTACTTC. Protein sequence: CASSRGTVSSYEQYF.

This rearrangement joins TRBV5-1 to TRBJ2-7; 9 nucleotides align to TRBD1. Germline CDR1 reads SGHRS; CDR2 reads YFSETQ. J was trimmed by 7 bases and V by 5 bases; bases with no gene match: 13. This CDR3 has 15 residues. The CDR3 region is CASSVGVQGAVEQYF. CDR3 coding DNA: TGCGCCAGCAGTGTTGGCGTACAGGGGGCGGTTGAGCAGTACTTC.

The chain carries TRBV5-4 and TRBJ1-3; D gene uncertain. The ends were cut back, 3 bases at V and 1 base at J, with 11 bases in the middle. Germline CDR1 and CDR2: SGHNT and YYREEE (reference sequence). The length of the CDR3 is 15 residues. The CDR3 sequence is CASSSGLPSGNTIYF. The CDR3 nucleotides are TGTGCCAGCAGCTCCGGGCTTCCTTCTGGAAACACCATATATTTT.

The rearrangement uses TRBV14 and TRBJ2-3; D is possibly TRBD1 (5 bases). V lost 4 bases and J 4 bases, leaving 12 bases between the germline ends. The CDR3 has 14 residues. Germline CDR1 reads SGHDN; CDR2 reads FVKESK. The CDR3 DNA reads TGTGCCAGCAGCCCACAGGTATGGGCAGATACGCAGTATTTT. It specifies CASSPQVWADTQYF.

This chain links TRBV21-1 with TRBJ2-2; the table's D call TRBD2 went unverified against the DNA. TRBV21-1 is an annotated pseudogene. The CDR3 sequence is 17 residues long. The DNA for the CDR3 is TGTGCCAGCAGCAAAGGATTGCGGGAGGCCGGCACCGGGGAGCTGTTTTTT. This sequence encodes CASSKGLREAGTGELFF.